A single sample is the source of the 17 T cell receptor beta chains below, sequenced in a study of monozygotic twins with inflammatory bowel disease. TCRdb reprocessed the 5' RACE reads, with one entry per CDR3 protein and no DNA. The sample includes around 380,000 distinct CDR3 sequences. Specimen: blood. The receptors shown here come from a human donor with ulcerative colitis or Crohn's disease, or a healthy co-twin of an affected twin (not recorded which).

J is TRBJ2-5 and V is TRBV7-2; TCRdb calls TRBD1, which cannot be checked without DNA. The CDR3 has 15 amino acids. Germline-derived CDR1 and CDR2 are SGHTA and FQGNSA. The CDR3: CASSSGPGLQETQYF.

The chain is built from TRBV20-1 and TRBJ2-7. CDR3 length: 15 residues. Looked up from germline, CDR1 is DFQATT and CDR2 is SNEGSKA (reference sequence). The CDR3 loop reads CSARDQTRSYYEQYF.

The chain recombines TRBV29-1 with TRBJ2-3; TCRdb returns TRBD1, unconfirmable since there is no DNA. CDR3 length: 15 residues. Germline V gives CDR1 SQVTM, CDR2 ANQGSEA. CDR3 sequence: CSVFRPGRQTDTQYF.

This chain joins TRBV3-1 and TRBJ1-3. CDR3 size: 15 residues. Germline V gene lookup returns CDR1 LGHDT and CDR2 YNNKEL (reference sequence). CDR3 residues: CASSPVGRTGNTIYF.

The V gene is TRBV20-1, the J gene TRBJ2-5; TCRdb's D call of TRBD2 is untestable without DNA. Germline V gene lookup returns CDR1 DFQATT and CDR2 SNEGSKA (reference sequence). The CDR3 runs to 17 residues. This CDR3 is CSARGPFLAGSLETQYF.

This sequence joins TRBV11-2 and TRBJ2-3; TCRdb gives TRBD2 as the D gene, but with no DNA this cannot be confirmed. In germline, CDR1 is SGHAT, CDR2 FQNNGV. CDR3 length: 19 residues. CDR3 loop: CASSAHGLAGGPFTDTQYF.

The chain recombines TRBV3-1 with TRBJ1-3; with no DNA, the TCRdb D assignment of TRBD1 cannot be verified. Germline assignment: CDR1 LGHDT and CDR2 YNNKEL (reference sequence). The CDR3 extends over 14 amino acids. CDR3 in amino acids: CASSDLGPGNTIYF.

V is TRBV6-6 and J is TRBJ2-2; as DNA is missing, the TRBD1 call by TCRdb cannot be tested. Germline V CDR1 and CDR2: MNHNY, SVGAGI (reference sequence). The CDR3 is 14 residues long. The CDR3 protein is CASSYSAGTGELFF.

J is TRBJ1-6 and V is TRBV14; the TRBD1 assignment by TCRdb is unverifiable without DNA. From germline, CDR1 is SGHDN and CDR2 FVKESK. CDR3 length: 19 amino acids. This chain's CDR3 is CASSQAIGTGIDYNSPLHF.

The chain carries TRBV10-3 and TRBJ2-7; as DNA is missing, the TRBD1 call by TCRdb cannot be tested. The CDR3 runs to 15 residues. Germline CDR1 reads ENHRY; CDR2 reads SYGVKD. This CDR3 is CAITDGTGGIREQYF.

This chain's CDR3 is CASSLDTGQGIHGYTF. The chain couples TRBV5-1 to TRBJ1-2; the TRBD1 assignment by TCRdb is unverifiable without DNA. Germline loops: CDR1 SGHRS, CDR2 YFSETQ. The CDR3 is 16 residues long. Filled out from reference TRBV5-1 and TRBJ1-2, the complete variable domain reads KAGVTQTPRYLIKTRGQQVTLSCSPISGHRSVSWYQQTPGQGLQFLFEYFSETQRNKGNFPGRFSGRQFSNSRSEMNVSTLELGDSALYLCASSLDTGQGIHGYTFGSGTRLTVV.

The chain couples TRBV7-2 to TRBJ1-2; TCRdb's D call, TRBD1, is unchecked because there is no DNA. CDR1 is SGHTA and CDR2 is FQGNSA in the germline V gene. CDR3 length: 15 residues. CDR3: CASSLLREVEDGYTF.

The chain carries TRBV6-2 or TRBV6-3 and TRBJ2-2; TCRdb indicates TRBD2, and absent DNA this call remains unverified. CDR1 is MNHEY, CDR2 SVGEGT, per germline. This CDR3 contains 17 residues. CDR3 residues: CASCAGTSGTNTGELFF.

J is TRBJ2-7 and V is TRBV4-3; TCRdb reports TRBD1, a call that lacks DNA to check it against. Germline CDR1 reads LGHNA; CDR2 reads YSLEER. The CDR3 length is 15 residues. CDR3 sequence: CASSQRSQDEYEQYF.

The chain carries TRBV4-1 and TRBJ2-3. Germline lookup yields CDR1 MGHRA and CDR2 YSYEKL. The CDR3 sequence is 15 residues long. The CDR3 region is CASSQDPGTTDTQYF.

V gene TRBV4-3 combines with J gene TRBJ1-5; the TRBD1 assignment by TCRdb is unverifiable without DNA. The CDR3 runs to 15 residues. Germline CDR1 is LGHNA and CDR2 is YSLEER. CDR3 amino acids: CASSIDRGRDQPQHF.

V is TRBV6-2 or TRBV6-3 and J is TRBJ2-7; the TRBD2 assignment by TCRdb is unverifiable without DNA. The CDR3 is 12 amino acids. Germline V gives CDR1 MNHEY, CDR2 SVGEGT. CDR3 protein: CATSGSVREQYF.